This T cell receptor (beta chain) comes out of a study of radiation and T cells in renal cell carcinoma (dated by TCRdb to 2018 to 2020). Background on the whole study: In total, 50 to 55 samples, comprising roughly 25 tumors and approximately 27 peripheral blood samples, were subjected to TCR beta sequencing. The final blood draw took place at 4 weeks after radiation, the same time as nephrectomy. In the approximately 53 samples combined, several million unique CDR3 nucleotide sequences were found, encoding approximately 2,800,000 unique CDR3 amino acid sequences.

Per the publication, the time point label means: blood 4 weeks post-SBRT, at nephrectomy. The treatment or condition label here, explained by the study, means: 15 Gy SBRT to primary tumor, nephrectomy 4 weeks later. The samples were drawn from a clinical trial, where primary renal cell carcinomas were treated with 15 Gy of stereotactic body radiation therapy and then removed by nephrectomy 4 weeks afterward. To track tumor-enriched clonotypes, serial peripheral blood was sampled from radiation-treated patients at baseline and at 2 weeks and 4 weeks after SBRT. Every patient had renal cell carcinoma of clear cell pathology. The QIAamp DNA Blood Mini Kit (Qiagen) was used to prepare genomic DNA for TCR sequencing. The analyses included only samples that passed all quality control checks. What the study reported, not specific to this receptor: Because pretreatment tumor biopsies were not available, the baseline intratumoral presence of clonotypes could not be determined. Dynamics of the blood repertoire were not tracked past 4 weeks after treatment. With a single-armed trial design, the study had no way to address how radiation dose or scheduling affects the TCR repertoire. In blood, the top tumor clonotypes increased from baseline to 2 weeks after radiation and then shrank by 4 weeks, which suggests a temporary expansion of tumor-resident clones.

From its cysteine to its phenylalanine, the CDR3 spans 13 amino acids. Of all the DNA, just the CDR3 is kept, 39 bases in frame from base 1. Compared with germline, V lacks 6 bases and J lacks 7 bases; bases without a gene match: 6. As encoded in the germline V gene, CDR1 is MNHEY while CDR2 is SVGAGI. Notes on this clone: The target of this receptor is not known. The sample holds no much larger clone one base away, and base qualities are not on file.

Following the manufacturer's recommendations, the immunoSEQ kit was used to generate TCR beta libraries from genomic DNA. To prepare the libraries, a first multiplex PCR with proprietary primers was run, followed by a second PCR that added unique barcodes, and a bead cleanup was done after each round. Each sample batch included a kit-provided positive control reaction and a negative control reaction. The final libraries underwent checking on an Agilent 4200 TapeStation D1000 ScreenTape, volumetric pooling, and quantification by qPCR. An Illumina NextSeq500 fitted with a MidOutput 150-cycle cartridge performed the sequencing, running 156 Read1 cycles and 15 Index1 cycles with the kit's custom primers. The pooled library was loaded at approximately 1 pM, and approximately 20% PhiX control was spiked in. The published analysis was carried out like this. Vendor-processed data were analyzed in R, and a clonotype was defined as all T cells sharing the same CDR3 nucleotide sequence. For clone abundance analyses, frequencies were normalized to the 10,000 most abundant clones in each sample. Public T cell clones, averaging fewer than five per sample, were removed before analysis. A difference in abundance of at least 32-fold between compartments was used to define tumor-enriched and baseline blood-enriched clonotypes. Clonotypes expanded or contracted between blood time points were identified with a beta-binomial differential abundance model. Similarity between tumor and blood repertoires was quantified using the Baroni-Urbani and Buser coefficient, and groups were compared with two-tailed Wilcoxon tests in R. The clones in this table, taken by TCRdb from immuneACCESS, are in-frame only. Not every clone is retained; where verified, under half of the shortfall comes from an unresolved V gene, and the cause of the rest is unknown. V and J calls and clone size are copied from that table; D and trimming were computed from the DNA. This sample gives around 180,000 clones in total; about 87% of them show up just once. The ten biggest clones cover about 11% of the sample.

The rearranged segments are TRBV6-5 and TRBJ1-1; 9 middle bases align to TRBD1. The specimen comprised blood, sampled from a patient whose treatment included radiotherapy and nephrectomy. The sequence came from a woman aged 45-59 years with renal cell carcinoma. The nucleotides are TGTGCCAGCAGCGTACCGGGACAGGGTGAAGCTTTCTTT. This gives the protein CASSVPGQGEAFF.